Below are 6 T cell receptor beta chains sequenced from a single sample in a study of early T cells in non-severe SARS-CoV-2 infection. TCRdb fed the 5' RACE reads into MiXCR, producing one record per CDR3 protein. This table has some 96,000 distinct CDR3 sequences, approximately 9.9% appearing once. The starting material was whole blood, obtained at baseline. The receptors shown here come from an adult who was a healthcare worker with PCR-confirmed SARS-CoV-2 infection or an uninfected control (not recorded which).

J is TRBJ2-7 and V is TRBV18, with D possibly matching TRBD2 (5 bases). This CDR3 has 15 amino acids. Trimming left V 0 bases short and J 3 bases short, with 12 bases between. Germline CDR1 KGHSH, CDR2 LQKENI. The CDR3 region is CASSPPSLANYEQYF. The CDR3 region has the DNA TGTGCCAGCTCACCACCGAGTCTAGCAAACTACGAGCAGTACTTC.

This rearrangement joins TRBV5-5 to TRBJ1-3; TRBD1 is a possible D gene (6 bases). CDR3 length: 16 amino acids. V dropped 3 bases and J dropped 0 bases, with 13 bases sitting between them. Germline CDR1 SGHKS, CDR2 YYEKEE (reference sequence). The CDR3: CASSSTGDISGNTIYF. CDR3 DNA: TGTGCCAGCAGCTCAACGGGGGACATCTCTGGAAACACCATATATTTT.

The chain recombines TRBV19 with TRBJ1-3; TRBD1 aligns across 8 bases. Germline values: CDR1 LNHDA, CDR2 SQIVND (reference sequence). The CDR3 has 15 residues. V shed 4 bases and J 10 bases; nucleotides not matched to a gene: 12. The CDR3 region has the DNA TGTGCCAGTAGTACGTCCCGGGACAGGCTTGAGACCATATATTTT. Its protein is CASSTSRDRLETIYF.

The chain employs TRBV10-1 and TRBJ2-1, with D maybe TRBD2 (6 bases). CDR3 size: 13 residues. V dropped 4 bases and J dropped 8 bases, with 12 bases sitting between them. The germline V gene has CDR1 WNHNN and CDR2 SYGVQD (reference sequence). CDR3 sequence (DNA): TGCGCCAGCAGTGCGGGAGCCAGGGATGAGCAGTTCTTC. It encodes CASSAGARDEQFF.

This clonotype was counted between two and nine times. The V call is TRBV19, the J call TRBJ2-2; the D is unclear. Trimming took 5 bases from V and 5 from J, leaving 15 bases between them. Looked up from germline, CDR1 is LNHDA and CDR2 is SQIVND (reference sequence). This CDR3 is built from 15 residues. This CDR3 reads CASSSTDLWTGELFF. CDR3 nucleotides: TGTGCCAGTAGTTCGACGGACCTATGGACCGGGGAGCTGTTTTTT.

In this sample, this clonotype turned up many times. The chain has TRBV5-4 and TRBJ2-5; D is possibly TRBD2 (5 bases). Between the trimmed V and J ends, which lost 1 base and 5 bases, there was a span of 12 bases. There are 14 residues in the CDR3. Looked up from germline, CDR1 is SGHNT and CDR2 is YYREEE (reference sequence). CDR3 coding DNA: TGTGCCAGCAGCTTGAACCCCCGCGGGGAGACCCAGTACTTC. It translates to CASSLNPRGETQYF.